The 25 T cell receptor beta chains listed next were all sequenced from one sample in a study of blood T cell repertoires in COVID-19. Repertoires were generated with immunoSEQ multiplex PCR, while TCRdb's copy carries only in-frame clones and drops some. There are about 150,000 clones in the sample; around 80% occur only once, and roughly 5.6% lies in the top ten. The sequencing input was PBMCs or T cells enriched from blood (not recorded which). The receptors derive from a man between 65 and 85 years old who had been exposed to COVID-19.

A single count supports this clone. The CDR3 here is CASSLGLAGARDEQFF. The CDR3 DNA is TGTGCCAGCAGCTTGGGACTAGCGGGGGCAAGGGATGAGCAGTTCTTC. The V gene is TRBV7-2, the J gene TRBJ2-1, with 14 bases matching TRBD2. CDR1 and CDR2 (germline): SGHTA, FQGNSA. With V trimmed by 3 bases and J by 8 bases, 6 bases remained unmatched. CDR3 length equals 16 residues.

CDR3 sequence (DNA): TGTGCCAGCAGCCGCCAGGGTACCAAAAACATTCAGTACTTC. Translating gives CASSRQGTKNIQYF. The chain combines TRBV14 with TRBJ2-4; D possibly corresponds to TRBD1 (5 bases). Germline V gene lookup returns CDR1 SGHDN and CDR2 FVKESK. The CDR3 consists of 14 residues. With 4 bases removed from V and 2 bases from J, the gap between germline ends came to 9 bases. The full variable domain, rest sourced from reference TRBV14 and TRBJ2-4, is EAGVTQFPSHSVIEKGQTVTLRCDPISGHDNLYWYRRVMGKEIKFLLHFVKESKQDESGMPNNRFLAERTGGTYSTLKVQPAELEDSGVYFCASSRQGTKNIQYFGAGTRLSVL.

The chain is built from TRBV19 and TRBJ1-5, with no clear D. The ends were cut back, 10 bases at V and 5 bases at J, with 18 bases in the middle. The CDR3 contains 14 residues. Germline V gives CDR1 LNHDA, CDR2 SQIVND (reference sequence). The CDR3, as DNA: TGTGCCACGGCAGGAGGTCCGATAGATCAGCCCCAGCATTTT. Translated, it gives CATAGGPIDQPQHF. Together with reference TRBV19 and TRBJ1-5, the CDR3 gives the full variable domain: DGGITQSPKYLFRKEGQNVTLSCEQNLNHDAMYWYRQDPGQGLRLIYYSQIVNDFQKGDIAEGYSVSREKKESFPLTVTSAQKNPTAFYLCATAGGPIDQPQHFGDGTRLSIL.

This clone was seen more than once but under ten times. The V gene is TRBV29-1, the J gene TRBJ1-2, with TRBD1 matching over 9 bases. CDR1 is SQVTM and CDR2 is ANQGSEA in the germline V gene. J lost 3 bases, V lost 4 bases, and 6 bases had no gene match. The CDR3 consists of 14 residues. CDR3 bases: TGCAGCGTTGTGGGGGGACAGGGTGACTATGGCTACACCTTC. Residues: CSVVGGQGDYGYTF.

This clone was counted only a few times. V gene TRBV18 combines with J gene TRBJ1-5; 8 bases align to TRBD1. The CDR3 runs to 14 residues. V trimming: 5 bases; J trimming: 7 bases; junction bases outside the gene matches: 7. Germline V gives CDR1 KGHSH, CDR2 LQKENI. The CDR3 bases are TGTGCCAGCTCAGAGGACAGGGTTAGCCAGCCCCAGCATTTT. It yields the protein CASSEDRVSQPQHF.

This clone was counted between two and nine times. The chain couples TRBV2 to TRBJ1-5, with 7 bases aligning to TRBD1. Germline CDR1 is SNHLY and CDR2 is FYNNEI. This CDR3 contains 15 residues. V gave up 5 bases and J gave up 3 bases; unmatched junction bases: 7. CDR3 residues: CASSLTGDFNQPQHF. Written as DNA, the CDR3 is TGTGCCAGCAGTTTAACAGGGGACTTCAATCAGCCCCAGCATTTT.

The chain joins TRBV28 to TRBJ2-3; a possible D gene is TRBD2 (6 bases). The germline V and J ends were trimmed by 3 bases and 1 base, with 8 bases remaining between them. The germline V gene has CDR1 MDHEN and CDR2 SYDVKM. CDR3 length equals 14 residues. The CDR3 nucleotides read TGTGCCAGCAGTTTGGGGGGTCGCACAGATACGCAGTATTTT. It translates to CASSLGGRTDTQYF.

The chain couples TRBV5-1 to TRBJ1-3; D possibly corresponds to TRBD1 (6 bases). The V end lost 4 bases, the J end lost 0 bases, and 8 bases lay between the germline ends. CDR3 length equals 14 residues. CDR1 and CDR2 from the germline V gene are SGHRS and YFSETQ. The DNA for the CDR3 is TGCGCCAGCAGCGGGGGCCTCTCTGGAAACACCATATATTTT. This codes for CASSGGLSGNTIYF.

The genes are TRBV3-1 (or the pseudogene TRBV3-2) and TRBJ1-1; a weak D match, TRBD1 (6 bases). This CDR3 comprises 18 residues. The V and J ends lost 2 bases and 1 base respectively, with 20 bases between them. Germline V gives CDR1 LGHDT, CDR2 YNNKEL (reference sequence). In nucleotides, the CDR3 is TGTGCCAGCAGCCAATTTTTCCGTCGGCGACAGGCGAACACTGAAGCTTTCTTT. Its protein product is CASSQFFRRRQANTEAFF.

In DNA form, the CDR3 reads TGTGCCAGTAGTGCCCCAGGGACAGGGGCCTCCTATAATTCACCCCTCCACTTT. Translating gives CASSAPGTGASYNSPLHF. This chain uses TRBV19 with TRBJ1-6, with 10 bases lining up with TRBD1. V shed 5 bases and J 0 bases; nucleotides not matched to a gene: 7. The germline V gene encodes CDR1 LNHDA and CDR2 SQIVND (reference sequence). This CDR3 region has 18 residues.

The chain carries TRBV6-5 and TRBJ1-6, with 8 bases aligning to TRBD1. Per the germline V gene, CDR1 is MNHEY and CDR2 is SVGAGI. With 1 base clipped from V and 12 bases from J, the junction kept 5 bases outside the gene matches. The CDR3 totals 14 residues. Written as DNA, the CDR3 is TGTGCCAGCAGTTACTTCAGGGGGCAAGGACCCCTCCACTTT. Amino acids: CASSYFRGQGPLHF.

The chain carries TRBV28 and TRBJ2-2; D perhaps matches TRBD1 (5 bases). Per the germline V gene, CDR1 is MDHEN and CDR2 is SYDVKM. This CDR3 comprises 15 residues. V lost 5 bases and J 3 bases, leaving 13 bases between the germline ends. CDR3 sequence (DNA): TGTGCCAGCAGTGACGCCAGCAGGGACACCGGGGAGCTGTTTTTT. Translated: CASSDASRDTGELFF. Based on the CDR3 plus reference TRBV28 and TRBJ2-2, the full variable domain is DVKVTQSSRYLVKRTGEKVFLECVQDMDHENMFWYRQDPGLGLRLIYFSYDVKMKEKGDIPEGYSVSREKKERFSLILESASTNQTSMYLCASSDASRDTGELFFGEGSRLTVL.

The genes are TRBV2 and TRBJ2-1; a possible D gene is TRBD2 (6 bases). The V end lost 10 bases, the J end lost 0 bases, and 16 bases lay between the germline ends. The CDR3 extends over 15 amino acids. Germline V gene data show CDR1 as SNHLY and CDR2 as FYNNEI. CDR3 protein: CAIPSETSSYNEQFF. In DNA, the CDR3 is TGTGCCATCCCATCGGAGACTAGCTCCTACAATGAGCAGTTCTTC.

This clone appeared a single time. V and J are TRBV6-6 and TRBJ1-5, with TRBD1 matching over 10 bases. Germline-derived CDR1 and CDR2 are MNHNY and SVGAGI (reference sequence). This CDR3 has 16 amino acids. J was trimmed by 8 bases and V by 6 bases; bases with no gene match: 13. CDR3 nucleotides: TGTGCCAGCAGCCAAGGACAGGGGGAACTCCGAGAGCCCCAGCATTTT. This gives the protein CASSQGQGELREPQHF.

This clone was found a few times. V and J are TRBV14 and TRBJ2-7; no definite D call. V lost 0 bases to trimming and J lost 2 bases, with 5 bases between them. The CDR3 runs 13 residues. From germline, CDR1 is SGHDN and CDR2 FVKESK. The CDR3 DNA sequence: TGTGCCAGCAGCCAAGATCGAGCCTACGAGCAGTACTTC. The encoded protein is CASSQDRAYEQYF.

CDR3 sequence reads: CASSPGQGAYEQYF. In DNA, the CDR3 is TGTGCCAGCTCGCCCGGACAGGGGGCGTACGAGCAGTACTTC. V usage is TRBV18 and J usage is TRBJ2-7, with TRBD1 identical over 11 bases. The germline V gene has CDR1 KGHSH and CDR2 LQKENI. Unmatched junction bases numbered 5, after V lost 6 bases and J lost 4 bases. This CDR3 has 14 amino acids. Filled out from reference TRBV18 and TRBJ2-7, the complete variable domain reads NAGVMQNPRHLVRRRGQEARLRCSPMKGHSHVYWYRQLPEEGLKFMVYLQKENIIDESGMPKERFSAEFPKEGPSILRIQQVVRGDSAAYFCASSPGQGAYEQYFGPGTRLTVT.

The chain is built from TRBV5-1 and TRBJ1-1, with 8 bases aligning to TRBD1. Germline CDR1 and CDR2: SGHRS and YFSETQ. This CDR3 has 16 amino acids. Unmatched junction bases numbered 10, after V lost 1 base and J lost 5 bases. CDR3 in amino acids: CASSLRDRGWRTEAFF. CDR3 nucleotides: TGCGCCAGCAGCTTGCGAGACAGGGGATGGAGAACTGAAGCTTTCTTT.

The chain uses TRBV6-5 and TRBJ2-5, with D maybe TRBD1 (5 bases). The length of the CDR3 is 14 residues. Germline CDR1 reads MNHEY; CDR2 reads SVGAGI. Trimming cost V 0 bases and J 2 bases, with 7 bases left between them. The CDR3 nucleotides are TGTGCCAGCAGTTACTCGAGACAGCAAGAGACCCAGTACTTC. Amino acids: CASSYSRQQETQYF.

With regard to this clone: The sample carries other DNA sequences with the same CDR3. V and J are TRBV3-1 (or the pseudogene TRBV3-2) and TRBJ2-3; 9 bases are shared with TRBD2. The germline V gene encodes CDR1 LGHDT and CDR2 YNNKEL (reference sequence). The J segment lost 3 bases and the V segment lost 0 bases, leaving 4 bases of the junction unmatched. This CDR3 spans 16 amino acids. The CDR3 reads CASSQEGAGGTDTQYF. The CDR3, as DNA: TGTGCCAGCAGCCAAGAAGGGGCGGGGGGGACAGATACGCAGTATTTT.

This clone was observed a handful of times. The chain couples TRBV9 to TRBJ1-2; no reliable D call. The CDR3 has 14 residues. Per the germline V gene, CDR1 is SGDLS and CDR2 is YYNGEE. The ends were cut back, 0 bases at V and 2 bases at J, with 8 bases in the middle. The CDR3 coding sequence is TGTGCCAGCAGCGTAGTGACGGGAAACTATGGCTACACCTTC. Protein product: CASSVVTGNYGYTF.

In the case of this clone: Other DNA sequences in the sample encode the same CDR3. This chain uses TRBV7-2 with TRBJ2-7; TRBD2 aligns across 7 bases. The CDR3 covers 15 residues. Germline V gene sequence: CDR1 SGHTA, CDR2 FQGNSA. Trimming took 1 base from V and 0 from J; bases not matched to a gene: 3. The CDR3 DNA is TGTGCCAGCAGCTTAGGCCTAGCGGTCTCCTACGAGCAGTACTTC. It is translated as CASSLGLAVSYEQYF.

The rearrangement uses TRBV7-2 and TRBJ2-5, with D unresolved. The V end lost 1 base, the J end lost 5 bases, and 8 bases lay between the germline ends. CDR1 SGHTA and CDR2 FQGNSA come from the germline V gene. CDR3 length: 13 amino acids. CDR3 protein: CASSLGISETQYF. CDR3 bases: TGTGCCAGCAGCTTAGGTATATCGGAGACCCAGTACTTC.

This chain links TRBV6-4 with TRBJ1-2, with 7 bases identical to TRBD1. In germline, CDR1 is MRHNA, CDR2 SNTAGT. The CDR3 extends over 14 amino acids. J gave up 6 bases and V 2 bases, and 6 bases lay outside the gene matches. CDR3 DNA: TGTGCCAGCAGTGACCTTTCTACAGGGGATGGCTACACCTTC. It is translated as CASSDLSTGDGYTF.

This sequence joins TRBV29-1 and TRBJ2-5; possible D gene TRBD1, 6 bases. Germline loops: CDR1 SQVTM, CDR2 ANQGSEA. Deletions cut 1 base from V and 6 bases from J, with 12 bases between. The CDR3 covers 13 residues. The CDR3 bases are TGCAGCGTTGAAGGGACAGTGGGTAAGACCCAGTACTTC. It codes for CSVEGTVGKTQYF.

Here the CDR3 DNA reads TGTGCCAGCCGCGGGGTCACAGATACGCAGTATTTT. It translates to CASRGVTDTQYF. The chain is built from TRBV11-2 and TRBJ2-3, with a tentative D call TRBD2 (6 bases). Looked up from germline, CDR1 is SGHAT and CDR2 is FQNNGV. This CDR3 comprises 12 residues. The V gene lost 8 bases and the J gene lost 2 bases, with 8 bases spanning the gap.